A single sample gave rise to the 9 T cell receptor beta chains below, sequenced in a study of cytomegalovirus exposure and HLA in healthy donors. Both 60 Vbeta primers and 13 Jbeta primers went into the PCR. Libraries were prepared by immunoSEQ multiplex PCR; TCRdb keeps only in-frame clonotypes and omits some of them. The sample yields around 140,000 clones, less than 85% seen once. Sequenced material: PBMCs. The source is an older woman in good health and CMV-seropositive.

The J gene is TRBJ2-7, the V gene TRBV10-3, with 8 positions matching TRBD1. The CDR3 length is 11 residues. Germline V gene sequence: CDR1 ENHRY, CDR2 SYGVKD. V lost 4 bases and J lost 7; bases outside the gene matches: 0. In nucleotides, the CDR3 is TGTGCCATCAGTGGGACAGGGGAGCAGTACTTC. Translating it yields CAISGTGEQYF.

This chain's CDR3 is CASSASGLGVAEAFF. In DNA, the CDR3 is TGTGCCAGCAGTGCCTCGGGACTCGGGGTGGCTGAAGCTTTCTTT. This chain uses TRBV28 with TRBJ1-1, with a weak D call TRBD1 (5 bases). V was shortened by 5 bases and J by 6 bases, with 19 bases between the two germline ends. Germline V CDR1 and CDR2: MDHEN, SYDVKM. There are 15 residues in the CDR3.

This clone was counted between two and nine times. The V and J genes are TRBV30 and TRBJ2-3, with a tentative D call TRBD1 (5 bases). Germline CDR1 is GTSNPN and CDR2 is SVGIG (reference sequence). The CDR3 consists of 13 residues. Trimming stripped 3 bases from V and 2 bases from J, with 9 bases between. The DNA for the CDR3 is TGTGCCTGGAGCCCAGGGAACACAGATACGCAGTATTTT. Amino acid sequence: CAWSPGNTDTQYF.

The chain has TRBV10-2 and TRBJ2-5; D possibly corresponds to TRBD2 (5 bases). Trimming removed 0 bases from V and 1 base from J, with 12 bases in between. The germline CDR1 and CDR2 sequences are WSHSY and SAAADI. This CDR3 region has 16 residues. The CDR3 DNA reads TGCGCCAGCAGTGAGTCGAACCGCGGACTCCAAGAGACCCAGTACTTC. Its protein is CASSESNRGLQETQYF.

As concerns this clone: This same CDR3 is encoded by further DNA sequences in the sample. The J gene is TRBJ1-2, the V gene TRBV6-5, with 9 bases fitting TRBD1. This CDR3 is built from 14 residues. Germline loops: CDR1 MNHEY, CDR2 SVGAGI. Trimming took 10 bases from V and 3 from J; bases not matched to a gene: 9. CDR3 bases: TGTGCCACCTATGGACAGGGGACCCACTATGGCTACACCTTC. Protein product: CATYGQGTHYGYTF.

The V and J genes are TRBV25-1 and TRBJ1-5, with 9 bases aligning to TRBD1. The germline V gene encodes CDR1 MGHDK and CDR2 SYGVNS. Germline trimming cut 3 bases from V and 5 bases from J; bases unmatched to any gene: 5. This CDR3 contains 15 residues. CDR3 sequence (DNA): TGTGCCAGCAGTGAGTCGGGACAGGGTGATCAGCCCCAGCATTTT. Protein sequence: CASSESGQGDQPQHF.

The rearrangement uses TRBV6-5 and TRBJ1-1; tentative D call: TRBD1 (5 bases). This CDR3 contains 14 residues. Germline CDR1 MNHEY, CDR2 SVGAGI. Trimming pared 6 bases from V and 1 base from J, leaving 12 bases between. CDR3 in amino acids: CASSRDFRNTEAFF. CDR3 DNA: TGTGCCAGCAGCAGGGACTTCAGGAACACTGAAGCTTTCTTT.

CDR3 protein: CASSVEEPERYGYTF. CDR3 bases: TGCGCCAGCAGCGTGGAAGAACCGGAGCGCTATGGCTACACCTTC. The chain couples TRBV5-1 to TRBJ1-2; unclear D gene. V was shortened by 4 bases and J by 4 bases, with 17 bases between the two germline ends. This CDR3 is 15 amino acids long. CDR1 and CDR2 from the germline V gene are SGHRS and YFSETQ.

The CDR3 here is CASSRSGGTDNEKLFF. Here the CDR3 DNA reads TGTGCCAGCAGCCGTTCAGGCGGGACAGACAATGAAAAACTGTTTTTT. This chain uses TRBV4-2 with TRBJ1-4; TRBD1 matches at 7 bases. The CDR3 spans 16 residues. Germline V gene sequence: CDR1 LGHNA, CDR2 YNFKEQ. V was pared by 4 bases and J by 5 bases, with 10 bases of the junction left unmatched.